One sample yielded the 29 T cell receptor beta chains listed below, sequenced in a study of blood T cell repertoires in COVID-19. Repertoires were generated with immunoSEQ multiplex PCR, while TCRdb's copy carries only in-frame clones and drops some. The profile shows around 45,000 clones, about 86% of them singletons. The sequencing sample was made of peripheral blood. The receptors here all came from a human donor in a cohort sampled during active COVID-19.

In its sample, this clone was seen a few times. The V gene is TRBV19, the J gene TRBJ1-1; no reliable D call. In germline, CDR1 is LNHDA, CDR2 SQIVND (reference sequence). V was trimmed by 3 bases and J by 0 bases, leaving 8 bases between them. CDR3 length equals 14 residues. CDR3 nucleotides: TGTGCCAGTAGTATGGCACTAATGAACACTGAAGCTTTCTTT. This gives the protein CASSMALMNTEAFF.

The CDR3 spells CASSPGTSGGDIDTQYF. In DNA, the CDR3 is TGTGCCAGCAGTCCCGGGACTAGCGGGGGGGATATAGATACGCAGTATTTT. This chain uses TRBV27 with TRBJ2-3; TRBD2 matches at 16 bases. J gave up 5 bases and V 5 bases, and 7 bases lay outside the gene matches. The V gene's germline CDR1 is MNHEY and CDR2 SMNVEV (reference sequence). The CDR3 spans 17 residues.

The chain uses TRBV18 and TRBJ2-2; 7 bases are shared with TRBD1. The CDR3 covers 16 residues. The J segment lost 0 bases and the V segment lost 2 bases, leaving 3 bases of the junction unmatched. The germline gives CDR1 KGHSH, CDR2 LQKENI. In DNA form, the CDR3 reads TGTGCCAGCTCACCAAGGGGGCAGACGAACACCGGGGAGCTGTTTTTT. Amino acids: CASSPRGQTNTGELFF.

The chain has TRBV29-1 and TRBJ1-3, with D maybe TRBD1 (6 bases). Trimming pared 4 bases from V and 0 bases from J, leaving 13 bases between. This CDR3 has 15 residues. Germline V lookup: CDR1 SQVTM, CDR2 ANQGSEA. CDR3 nucleotide sequence: TGCAGCGTTGGGGGGGGCGGATACTCTGGAAACACCATATATTTT. Translating gives CSVGGGGYSGNTIYF.

V is TRBV7-8 and J is TRBJ2-7; 7 nucleotides agree with TRBD1. Germline trimming cut 5 bases from V and 4 bases from J; bases unmatched to any gene: 14. The CDR3 totals 16 residues. Germline V CDR1 and CDR2: SGHVS, FQNEAQ. The CDR3 reads CASSPAGTAIPYEQYF. The CDR3 coding sequence is TGTGCCAGCAGCCCCGCCGGGACAGCCATACCATACGAGCAGTACTTC.

J is TRBJ1-2 and V is TRBV9, with D perhaps TRBD1 (5 bases). CDR1 is SGDLS and CDR2 is YYNGEE in the germline V gene. V gave up 1 base and J gave up 4 bases, with 14 bases separating them. This CDR3 is 15 amino acids long. Here the CDR3 reads CASSVSPQGPYGYTF. The CDR3 DNA reads as TGTGCCAGCAGCGTATCTCCTCAGGGCCCCTATGGCTACACCTTC.

This clone has only one observation. V usage is TRBV9 and J usage is TRBJ2-3; maybe TRBD1 (5 bases). Per germline, CDR1 SGDLS and CDR2 YYNGEE. The CDR3 sequence is 13 residues long. V lost 4 bases to trimming and J lost 6 bases, with 12 bases between them. This CDR3 is CASSSRPGDTQYF. Written as DNA, the CDR3 is TGTGCCAGCAGCTCCCGACCAGGGGATACGCAGTATTTT.

V is TRBV21-1 and J is TRBJ1-4. TRBV21-1 is a recognized pseudogene. The CDR3 runs to 13 residues. The CDR3 loop is CASTGLSAVKLFF. For the CDR3, the DNA is TGTGCCAGCACTGGGTTGTCGGCGGTAAAACTGTTTTTT.

This clone was found once. This chain joins TRBV5-1 and TRBJ2-2; D possibly corresponds to TRBD2 (7 bases). V was clipped by 6 bases and J by 6 bases, with 15 bases between them. This CDR3 comprises 14 residues. The germline V gene encodes CDR1 SGHRS and CDR2 YFSETQ. The CDR3 DNA follows: TGCGCCAGCATCCCCGGCGGGGGCGCCGGGGAGCTGTTTTTT. Amino acids: CASIPGGGAGELFF.

The CDR3 nucleotides read TGCGCCAGCAGTGGCGGGGTTGGGCAGGGCGAAGCTTTCTTT. It yields the protein CASSGGVGQGEAFF. The chain carries TRBV10-2 and TRBJ1-1; the D gene is possibly TRBD1 (5 bases). The CDR3 is 14 residues long. Trimming pared 4 bases from V and 8 bases from J, leaving 17 bases between. The germline CDR1 and CDR2 sequences are WSHSY and SAAADI.

The rearrangement joins TRBV5-6 to TRBJ1-1; 7 nucleotides match TRBD1. The CDR3 is made up of 14 amino acids. Germline-derived CDR1 and CDR2 are SGHDT and YYEEEE. Trimming removed 3 bases from V and 10 bases from J; junction bases left unmatched: 12. In DNA form, the CDR3 reads TGTGCCAGCAGCTCGACGGACAGGCCCTACTTAGCTTTCTTT. Amino acid sequence: CASSSTDRPYLAFF.

V and J are TRBV5-1 and TRBJ1-2; 9 bases fit TRBD1. The CDR3 loop spans 14 amino acids. From germline, CDR1 is SGHRS and CDR2 YFSETQ. V lost 4 bases and J lost 2; bases outside the gene matches: 3. The CDR3 DNA sequence: TGCGCCAGCAGCGCGGGACAGGGCAACTATGGCTACACCTTC. It translates to CASSAGQGNYGYTF.

The V and J genes are TRBV9 and TRBJ2-2; D not resolved. Trimming removed 5 bases from V and 1 base from J, with 18 bases in between. The CDR3 spans 17 residues. Germline V gives CDR1 SGDLS, CDR2 YYNGEE. CDR3 in DNA: TGTGCCAGCAGTCAGACACCAGAAGACAAGAACACCGGGGAGCTGTTTTTT. It encodes CASSQTPEDKNTGELFF.

This chain links TRBV6-5 with TRBJ1-1, with 8 bases fitting TRBD1. CDR1 is MNHEY and CDR2 is SVGAGI in the germline V gene. The CDR3 is 13 residues long. J was trimmed by 5 bases and V by 7 bases; bases with no gene match: 6. Written as DNA, the CDR3 is TGTGCCAGCACCCAGGGGGCAGGTACTGAAGCTTTCTTT. This gives the protein CASTQGAGTEAFF.

The chain carries TRBV2 and TRBJ2-3; D is perhaps TRBD2 (6 bases). The V gene's germline CDR1 is SNHLY and CDR2 FYNNEI. The V end lost 8 bases, the J end lost 5 bases, and 20 bases lay between the germline ends. This CDR3 has 15 residues. The CDR3 sequence is CASLFAGQRIDTQYF. The DNA of the CDR3 is TGTGCCAGCTTGTTCGCGGGGCAGAGGATAGATACGCAGTATTTT.

The chain links TRBV4-1 to TRBJ2-1, with a weak D call TRBD2 (5 bases). V was clipped by 11 bases and J by 8 bases, with 7 bases between them. This CDR3 has 9 amino acids. Germline CDR1 MGHRA, CDR2 YSYEKL. The DNA of the CDR3 is TGCGCCCGAGGGTATGAGCAGTTCTTC. Its translation is CARGYEQFF.

Comments on this clone: This same CDR3 is encoded by further DNA sequences in the sample. The J gene is TRBJ1-2, the V gene TRBV7-3; a possible D gene is TRBD1 (5 bases). Germline lookup yields CDR1 SGHTA and CDR2 FQGTGA. The V and J ends lost 2 bases and 3 bases respectively, with 7 bases between them. This CDR3 has 13 amino acids. CDR3 bases: TGTGCCAGCAGCTTAGGGGGGGACTATGGCTACACCTTC. Its translation is CASSLGGDYGYTF.

The CDR3 DNA is TGTGCCAGTAGTCCCCAGGGAACTGAAGCTTTCTTT. Encoded protein: CASSPQGTEAFF. The rearrangement links TRBV19 to TRBJ1-1, with D possibly matching TRBD1 (5 bases). CDR3 length: 12 residues. The V gene lost 5 bases and the J gene lost 5 bases, with 9 bases spanning the gap. Germline V gives CDR1 LNHDA, CDR2 SQIVND (reference sequence).

V is TRBV11-3 and J is TRBJ2-1; TRBD2 aligns across 10 bases. This CDR3 has 15 residues. CDR1 is SGHNT, CDR2 YENEEA, per germline. V gave up 0 bases and J gave up 12 bases; unmatched junction bases: 8. CDR3 residues: CASSLDPSSGGVQFF. As DNA, the CDR3 is TGTGCCAGCAGCTTAGATCCCTCTAGCGGGGGAGTGCAGTTCTTC.

The chain combines TRBV9 with TRBJ2-7, with a tentative D call TRBD2 (6 bases). Per the germline V gene, CDR1 is SGDLS and CDR2 is YYNGEE. CDR3 length: 13 residues. Trimming took off 2 bases at V and 3 bases at J, with 9 bases between the two ends. As DNA, the CDR3 is TGTGCCAGCAGCGTCGGGGGTTACTACGAGCAGTACTTC. Its translation: CASSVGGYYEQYF.

Only a few counts were recorded for this clone. The chain has TRBV20-1 and TRBJ2-3; D gene unclear. V lost 3 bases and J 1 base, leaving 5 bases between the germline ends. The CDR3 sequence is 12 residues long. The V gene's germline CDR1 is DFQATT and CDR2 SNEGSKA (reference sequence). The CDR3 DNA sequence: TGCAGTGCTAGTCGGGGCACAGATACGCAGTATTTT. This encodes CSASRGTDTQYF.

This clone was counted once. The chain employs TRBV11-2 and TRBJ1-1; no reliable D call. The CDR3 has 12 amino acids. V was shortened by 4 bases and J by 0 bases, with 3 bases between the two germline ends. Germline loops: CDR1 SGHAT, CDR2 FQNNGV. The CDR3 reads CASSSMNTEAFF. CDR3 nucleotides: TGTGCCAGCAGCTCCATGAACACTGAAGCTTTCTTT.

This clone is a singleton in its sample. The CDR3 bases are TGCAGCGTTGAAGGGGTACTAGCGGGGGCTAGCTCCTACGAGCAGTACTTC. This translates into CSVEGVLAGASSYEQYF. The chain couples TRBV29-1 to TRBJ2-7; 11 positions agree with TRBD2. This CDR3 has 17 residues. Germline CDR1 SQVTM, CDR2 ANQGSEA. V shed 1 base, J shed 0 bases, and the junction held 8 bases outside the gene matches.

The V gene is TRBV2, the J gene TRBJ1-1; D unclear. CDR3 length equals 12 residues. V lost 5 bases and J 1 base, leaving 5 bases between the germline ends. Germline V CDR1 and CDR2: SNHLY, FYNNEI. CDR3 loop: CASSLRNTEAFF. The CDR3, as DNA: TGTGCCAGCAGTCTAAGGAACACTGAAGCTTTCTTT.

The CDR3 nucleotides read TGTGCCAGCTCACCAACCGGGACAGGGGGGCGGTTAGACGGAAACACCATATATTTT. It yields the protein CASSPTGTGGRLDGNTIYF. This chain links TRBV18 with TRBJ1-3; TRBD1 matches at 11 bases. The CDR3 spans 19 residues. The V and J ends lost 2 bases and 4 bases, in that order; junction bases with no gene match: 13. CDR1 KGHSH and CDR2 LQKENI come from the germline V gene.

This sequence joins TRBV4-1 and TRBJ1-5, with a tentative D call TRBD1 (5 bases). Germline V CDR1 and CDR2: MGHRA, YSYEKL. V was clipped by 1 base and J by 7 bases, with 11 bases between them. The CDR3 contains 14 residues. The CDR3 region has the DNA TGCGCCAGCAGCCAAGGGGGGGGGAAACAGCCCCAGCATTTT. Encoded protein: CASSQGGGKQPQHF.

The V and J genes are TRBV6-1 and TRBJ2-7, with D tentatively TRBD2 (7 bases). Trimming took 1 base from V and 0 from J, leaving 13 bases between them. This CDR3 spans 16 amino acids. Germline CDR1 is MNHNS and CDR2 is SASEGT. CDR3 coding DNA: TGTGCCAGCAGTGAAGGGGCGGGGGCGAGCTCCTACGAGCAGTACTTC. Amino acid sequence: CASSEGAGASSYEQYF.

The CDR3 loop is CASSYTPLAGGPGEQFF. The DNA for the CDR3 is TGTGCCAGCAGCTACACCCCCCTAGCGGGGGGGCCTGGTGAGCAGTTCTTC. The chain is built from TRBV7-3 and TRBJ2-1, with TRBD2 identical over 12 bases. V was clipped by 4 bases and J by 9 bases; unmatched bases: 13. Per the germline V gene, CDR1 is SGHTA and CDR2 is FQGTGA. The CDR3 totals 17 residues. Together with reference TRBV7-3 and TRBJ2-1, the CDR3 gives the full variable domain: GAGVSQTPSNKVTEKGKYVELRCDPISGHTALYWYRQSLGQGPEFLIYFQGTGAADDSGLPNDRFFAVRPEGSVSTLKIQRTERGDSAVYLCASSYTPLAGGPGEQFFGPGTRLTVL.

The chain carries TRBV6-5 and TRBJ2-3; TRBD2 might be the D (6 bases). The CDR3 loop spans 14 amino acids. CDR1 and CDR2 from the germline V gene are MNHEY and SVGAGI. Deletions cut 7 bases from V and 1 base from J, with 12 bases between. Written as DNA, the CDR3 is TGTGCCAGCACCGCGGGACTCCGCACAGATACGCAGTATTTT. Translated, it gives CASTAGLRTDTQYF.